This T cell receptor (beta chain) was obtained from a study of blood T cells in healthy people across ages. The CDR3 runs 14 residues. The junction had 6 bases not matched to a gene; V was cut back by 6 bases and J by 4 bases. For the second PCR, which ran for about 6 to 12 cycles, a sample-barcoded 5' primer and a J-beta primer mix were used. A template-switch adaptor with 12 random nucleotides tagged each cDNA molecule. TCRdb ran MiXCR on the 5' RACE reads and lists one entry per CDR3 protein. The sample yields 1.5 million to 2 million distinct CDR3 sequences, 28% seen once. Each sample had at least 6.5 million PBMCs isolated. Total RNA, at least 5.5 micrograms per sample, came from PBMCs.

Sequenced: blood. The clonotype originates from a woman between 25 and 40 years old in good health. The chain recombines TRBV12-3 or TRBV12-4 with TRBJ1-2, with 9 bases aligning to TRBD1. The CDR3 here is CASSQQGAAYGYTF. The CDR3 nucleotides read TGTGCCAGCAGCCAACAGGGGGCCGCCTATGGCTACACCTTC.